One sample yielded the 8 T cell receptor beta chains listed below, sequenced in a study of neurological immune-mediated disorders. TCRdb reanalysed the 5' RACE reads using MiXCR and keeps one entry per CDR3 protein. The repertoire holds tens of thousands of distinct CDR3 sequences, with just over 2.5% as singletons. The sample was PBMCs. The receptors here all came from a woman aged 25 to 39 with multiple sclerosis.

The table lists this clonotype with many counts. The CDR3 coding sequence is TGTGCCAGCAGTTACTCCGACTGGAACACTGAAGCTTTCTTT. Its protein product is CASSYSDWNTEAFF. This chain uses TRBV6-6 with TRBJ1-1; no clear D. The CDR3 has 14 residues. V gave up 0 bases and J gave up 1 base, with 6 bases separating them. Germline V CDR1 and CDR2: MNHNY, SVGAGI (reference sequence).

The sample holds many counts of this clonotype. The chain has TRBV11-2 and TRBJ2-7, with D tentatively TRBD2 (6 bases). The germline V and J ends were trimmed by 3 bases and 0 bases, with 9 bases remaining between them. The CDR3 runs 14 residues. Per the germline V gene, CDR1 is SGHAT and CDR2 is FQNNGV. CDR3 sequence (DNA): TGTGCCAGCAGCTTCGGGGGTGGCTCCTACGAGCAGTACTTC. Translated: CASSFGGGSYEQYF.

This clonotype has at least ten counts. V is TRBV7-8 and J is TRBJ2-1; a weak D match, TRBD2 (6 bases). The V gene's germline CDR1 is SGHVS and CDR2 FQNEAQ. The CDR3 has 21 amino acids. Trimming removed 1 base from V and 7 bases from J, with 32 bases in between. CDR3 DNA sequence: TGTGCCAGCAGCTTAGTCCCAAAACCCAAAGCGGGCGAAACCCCTAGGAATGAGCAGTTCTTC. Amino acid sequence: CASSLVPKPKAGETPRNEQFF.

This clonotype was seen repeatedly, ten times or more. The chain combines TRBV9 with TRBJ1-1; weak D call: TRBD1 (6 bases). Per the germline V gene, CDR1 is SGDLS and CDR2 is YYNGEE. Trimming stripped 4 bases from V and 6 bases from J, with 13 bases between. The CDR3 loop spans 13 amino acids. CDR3 loop: CASSPGTRSEAFF. For the CDR3, the DNA is TGTGCCAGCAGCCCGGGGACAAGATCTGAAGCTTTCTTT. Looking up the rest from reference TRBV9 and TRBJ1-1 gives the full variable domain: DSGVTQTPKHLITATGQRVTLRCSPRSGDLSVYWYQQSLDQGLQFLIQYYNGEERAKGNILERFSAQQFPDLHSELNLSSLELGDSALYFCASSPGTRSEAFFGQGTRLTVV.

This chain connects TRBV7-9 to TRBJ2-2, with D possibly TRBD1 on 5 matching bases. Trimming took 2 bases from V and 0 from J, leaving 10 bases between them. The CDR3 runs 16 residues. Per germline, CDR1 SEHNR and CDR2 FQNEAQ (reference sequence). The CDR3 nucleotides read TGTGCCAGCAGCTTAAAAAAGGGGCCGAACACCGGGGAGCTGTTTTTT. Translation: CASSLKKGPNTGELFF. Full variable domain (remainder filled in from reference TRBV7-9 and TRBJ2-2): DTGVSQNPRHKITKRGQNVTFRCDPISEHNRLYWYRQTLGQGPEFLTYFQNEAQLEKSRLLSDRFSAERPKGSFSTLEIQRTEQGDSAMYLCASSLKKGPNTGELFFGEGSRLTVL.

This clonotype was detected ten times or more. The chain links TRBV6-6 to TRBJ2-7, with D tentatively TRBD1 or TRBD2 (5 bases each). The germline gives CDR1 MNHNY, CDR2 SVGAGI (reference sequence). CDR3 length equals 11 residues. Trimming took 11 bases from V and 3 from J, leaving 11 bases between them. The CDR3: CALGRDYEQYF. In DNA, the CDR3 is TGTGCCCTGGGACGGGACTACGAGCAGTACTTC.

In this sample, this clonotype turned up many times. V is TRBV5-1 and J is TRBJ2-7, with 7 bases matching TRBD2. Trimming at V came to 5 bases and at J to 5 bases, leaving 10 bases not matched to a gene. The germline V gene encodes CDR1 SGHRS and CDR2 YFSETQ. The CDR3 runs to 14 residues. The CDR3 here is CASRTYHGTNEQYF. The CDR3 DNA sequence: TGCGCCAGCAGAACCTATCACGGGACTAACGAGCAGTACTTC.

In its sample, this clonotype was seen many times. This sequence joins TRBV12-3 or TRBV12-4 and TRBJ1-1; TRBD1 agrees at 9 bases. This CDR3 comprises 15 residues. V shed 9 bases and J 0 bases; nucleotides not matched to a gene: 8. Written as DNA, the CDR3 is TGTGCCAGTTCACAGGACAGGGGTTTGAACACTGAAGCTTTCTTT. It translates to CASSQDRGLNTEAFF.